The rows below give T cell receptor beta chains drawn from one sample of a study of PD-1 blockade in classical Hodgkin lymphoma. Sequencing used immunoSEQ multiplex PCR; TCRdb keeps in-frame clones, though not all of them. The data hold about 44,000 clones, with 55% to 80% observed a single time. The sequences come from peripheral blood mononuclear cells (PBMCs), collected before the fourth cycle of nivolumab. These receptor sequences come from a human donor with classical Hodgkin lymphoma. Both conserved end residues are part of each CDR3. Fields, in order: J gene, V gene, clone size, D gene, CDR3 protein, CDR3 DNA. D genes are given only for firm matches. Clone size is given for some rows only: seen once, a few or many times, or a class if the clone is expanded.

TRBJ1-1 TRBV6-1 - - CASSEDLASGTTEAFF TGTGCCAGCAGTGAAGATTTGGCTTCAGGGACCACTGAAGCTTTCTTT
TRBJ1-1 TRBV6-1 - - CASSEFQEKNTEAFF TGTGCCAGCAGTGAATTCCAGGAGAAGAACACTGAGGCTTTCTTT
TRBJ2-7 TRBV30 once TRBD1 CASRTGSRNEQYF TGTGCCTCCCGGACAGGGAGTAGGAACGAGCAGTACTTC
TRBJ1-3 TRBV4-1 - - CASSQVGGTGNTIYF TGCGCCAGCAGCCAAGTAGGAGGTACGGGAAACACCATATATTTT
TRBJ2-1 TRBV5-6 - TRBD2 CASSLGLAGYNEQFF TGTGCCAGCAGCTTGGGACTAGCGGGATACAATGAGCAGTTCTTC
TRBJ1-6 TRBV6-5 - TRBD1 CASSYGDRDTSPLHF TGTGCCAGCAGTTACGGGGACAGGGATACTTCACCCCTCCACTTT
TRBJ1-4 TRBV4-3 many - CASSQDEKLFF TGCGCCAGCAGCCAAGATGAAAAACTGTTTTTT
TRBJ1-2 TRBV6-1 - - CASSEAPTGSYGYTF TGTGCCAGCAGTGAAGCCCCCACAGGGTCATATGGCTACACCTTC
TRBJ1-2 TRBV28 few TRBD1 CASRPTGQGNYGYTF TGTGCCAGCAGACCTACGGGACAGGGAAACTATGGCTACACCTTC
TRBJ2-1 TRBV6-1 - - CASSEGRFQFF TGTGCCAGCAGTGAGGGTAGATTCCAGTTCTTC
TRBJ2-5 TRBV5-1 - - CASSDPGAYQETQYF TGCGCCAGCAGTGACCCGGGGGCCTACCAAGAGACCCAGTACTTC
TRBJ1-4 TRBV5-4 once - CASSKSDSIGNEKLFF TGTGCCAGCAGCAAAAGTGACAGCATTGGAAATGAAAAACTGTTTTTT
TRBJ1-5 TRBV19 - - CASSSGSRNQPQHF TGTGCCAGTAGCTCAGGGTCGAGAAATCAGCCCCAGCATTTT
TRBJ2-7 TRBV27 once - CASSFSQGNEQYF TGTGCCAGCAGTTTCAGCCAGGGCAACGAGCAGTACTTC
TRBJ1-3 TRBV5-1 - TRBD1 CASSLGGTERGNTIYF TGCGCCAGCAGCTTGGGTGGGACAGAACGAGGAAACACCATATATTTT
TRBJ2-5 TRBV6-5 - - CASSYSRVPQETQYF TGTGCCAGCAGTTACTCGAGGGTGCCCCAAGAGACCCAGTACTTC
TRBJ1-5 TRBV27 - - CASSSRVGQPQHF TGTGCCAGCAGTTCCAGGGTGGGTCAGCCCCAGCATTTT
TRBJ1-1 TRBV7-9 few - CASSLGAEMNTEAFF TGTGCCAGCAGCTTAGGGGCAGAAATGAACACTGAAGCTTTCTTT
TRBJ1-1 TRBV7-2 - - CASSLVSGRRTFF TGTGCCAGCAGCTTAGTATCTGGCCGGCGGACTTTCTTT
TRBJ1-1 TRBV9 - - CASSPVAGTEAFF TGTGCCAGCAGCCCCGTGGCGGGCACTGAAGCTTTCTTT
TRBJ2-5 TRBV10-2 once - CASSEQQETQYF TGCGCCAGCAGTGAACAGCAAGAGACCCAGTACTTC
TRBJ1-1 TRBV11-2 few - CASSLISMNTEAFF TGTGCCAGCAGCTTAATCAGCATGAACACTGAAGCTTTCTTT
TRBJ2-7 TRBV21-1 - - CARPRTSGPLYEQYF TGTGCCAGACCTCGGACTAGCGGCCCCCTCTACGAGCAGTACTTC
TRBJ1-1 TRBV10-3 - - CAIGGRGVNTEAFF TGTGCCATCGGGGGTAGGGGAGTGAACACTGAAGCTTTCTTT
TRBJ1-2 TRBV5-1 - - CASSLEGVDGYTF TGCGCCAGCAGCTTGGAAGGGGTAGATGGCTACACCTTC
TRBJ2-7 TRBV6-5 - TRBD1 CASSGTGGYEQYF TGTGCCAGCAGTGGGACAGGGGGCTACGAGCAGTACTTC
TRBJ1-5 TRBV18 - TRBD1 CASSPMAGGQPQHF TGTGCCAGCTCACCTATGGCAGGGGGACAGCCCCAGCATTTT
TRBJ2-7 TRBV2 once - CASTPWEWYEQYF TGTGCCAGCACCCCATGGGAATGGTACGAGCAGTACTTC
TRBJ2-1 TRBV9 - - CASSVVSYNEQFF TGTGCCAGCAGCGTAGTATCCTACAATGAGCAGTTCTTC
TRBJ2-1 TRBV14 - - CASSTDNYNEQFF TGTGCCAGCAGCACCGACAACTACAATGAGCAGTTCTTC
TRBJ2-5 TRBV27 many TRBD2 CASSLGPSGTRKETQYF TGTGCCAGCAGTTTAGGTCCTAGCGGGACGAGAAAAGAGACCCAGTACTTC
TRBJ1-1 TRBV27 - - CASSSNRVMNTEAFF TGTGCCAGCAGTTCGAACAGGGTGATGAACACTGAAGCTTTCTTT
TRBJ2-1 TRBV11-3 few - CASSPGTQLSSYNEQFF TGTGCCAGCAGCCCCGGAACACAGCTCAGCTCCTACAATGAGCAGTTCTTC
TRBJ1-3 TRBV30 - - CAWSAGTGNTIYF TGTGCCTGGAGTGCCGGGACTGGAAACACCATATATTTT
TRBJ2-5 TRBV4-3 - TRBD2 CASSQAGGPQETQYF TGCGCCAGCAGCCAAGCGGGAGGCCCCCAAGAGACCCAGTACTTC
TRBJ2-5 TRBV5-8 many - CASSLPGYQETQYF TGTGCCAGCAGCCTCCCGGGCTACCAAGAGACCCAGTACTTC
TRBJ2-2 TRBV19 once - CASTLLGAPGELFF TGTGCCAGTACTTTACTGGGGGCCCCCGGGGAGCTGTTTTTT
TRBJ2-7 TRBV6-5 - TRBD2 CASSVTGLDAYEQYF TGTGCCAGCAGTGTCACGGGACTAGACGCCTACGAGCAGTACTTC
TRBJ2-5 TRBV7-9 - - CASSLERTLVGETQYF TGTGCCAGCAGCTTAGAGAGGACCCTGGTGGGAGAGACCCAGTACTTC
TRBJ2-7 TRBV7-2 - TRBD1 CASSDRDRVSYEQYF TGTGCCAGCAGCGACCGGGACAGGGTATCCTACGAGCAGTACTTC
TRBJ1-5 TRBV2 - TRBD1 CASRLDRANQPQHF TGTGCCAGCAGACTCGACAGGGCTAATCAGCCCCAGCATTTT
TRBJ2-2 TRBV5-1 - - CASSLEAIRTHGTGELFF TGCGCCAGCAGCTTGGAGGCCATCCGGACTCACGGCACCGGGGAGCTGTTTTTT
TRBJ2-7 TRBV30 few - CAWSPGVREQYF TGTGCCTGGAGCCCCGGGGTCCGCGAGCAGTACTTC
TRBJ2-2 TRBV5-1 - TRBD1 CASSFGQGTGELFF TGCGCCAGCAGCTTCGGACAGGGCACCGGGGAGCTGTTTTTT
TRBJ2-3 TRBV25-1 - TRBD2 CASSVPAGGPRDTQYF TGTGCCAGCAGTGTACCAGCGGGAGGGCCTAGGGATACGCAGTATTTT
TRBJ2-2 TRBV6-6 few - CASRPQNTGELFF TGTGCCAGCAGGCCCCAGAACACCGGGGAGCTGTTTTTT
TRBJ1-1 TRBV30 few TRBD1 CAWTRTGGSPEAFF TGTGCCTGGACGCGGACAGGGGGATCCCCTGAAGCTTTCTTT
TRBJ1-5 TRBV11-2 medium-sized - CASSLDAQPNQPQHF TGTGCCAGCAGCTTAGATGCCCAGCCCAATCAGCCCCAGCATTTT